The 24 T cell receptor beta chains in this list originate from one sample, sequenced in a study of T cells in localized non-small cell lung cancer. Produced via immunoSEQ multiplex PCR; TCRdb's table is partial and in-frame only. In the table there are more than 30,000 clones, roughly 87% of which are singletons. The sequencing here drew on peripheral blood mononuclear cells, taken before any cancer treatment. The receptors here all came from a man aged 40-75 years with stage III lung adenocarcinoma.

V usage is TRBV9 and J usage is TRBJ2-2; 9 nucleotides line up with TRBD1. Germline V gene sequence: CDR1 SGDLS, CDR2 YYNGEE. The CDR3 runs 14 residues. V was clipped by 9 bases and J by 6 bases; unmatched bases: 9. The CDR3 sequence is CATARDRAAGELFF. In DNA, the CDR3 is TGTGCCACCGCGAGGGACAGGGCGGCCGGGGAGCTGTTTTTT.

CDR3 coding DNA: TGTGCCAGCGGATTCATAATCGGACAGATGGGACAGACCCAGTACTTC. Its translation: CASGFIIGQMGQTQYF. V gene TRBV11-2 combines with J gene TRBJ2-5; tentatively, D is TRBD1 (6 bases). The germline V gene has CDR1 SGHAT and CDR2 FQNNGV. The CDR3 runs to 16 residues. Trimming removed 8 bases at V and 6 bases at J, with 25 bases between.

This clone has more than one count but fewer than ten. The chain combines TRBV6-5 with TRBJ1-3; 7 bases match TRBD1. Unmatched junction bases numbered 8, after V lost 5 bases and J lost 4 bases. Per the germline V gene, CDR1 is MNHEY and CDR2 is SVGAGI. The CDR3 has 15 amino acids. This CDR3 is CASSRPPGQGNTIYF. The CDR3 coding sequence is TGTGCCAGCAGTAGACCTCCGGGACAGGGAAACACCATATATTTT.

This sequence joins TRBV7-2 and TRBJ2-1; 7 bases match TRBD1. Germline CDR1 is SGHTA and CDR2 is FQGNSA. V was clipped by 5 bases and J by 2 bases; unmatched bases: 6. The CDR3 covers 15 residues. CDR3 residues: CASSKGAGTYNEQFF. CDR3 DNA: TGTGCCAGCAGCAAGGGGGCAGGGACCTACAATGAGCAGTTCTTC.

The CDR3 DNA sequence: TGCGCCAGCGGTAACACAGGGGTAGGTAATCAGCCCCAGCATTTT. Translated, it gives CASGNTGVGNQPQHF. The chain carries TRBV4-1 and TRBJ1-5, with 7 bases fitting TRBD1. V lost 8 bases and J lost 4; bases outside the gene matches: 11. Germline lookup yields CDR1 MGHRA and CDR2 YSYEKL. The CDR3 totals 15 residues.

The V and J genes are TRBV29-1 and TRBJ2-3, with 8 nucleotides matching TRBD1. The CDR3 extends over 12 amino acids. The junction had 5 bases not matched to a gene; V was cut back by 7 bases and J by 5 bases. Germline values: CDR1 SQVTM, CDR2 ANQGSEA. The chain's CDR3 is CSDRQGQDTQYF. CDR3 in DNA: TGCAGCGATCGACAGGGGCAAGATACGCAGTATTTT.

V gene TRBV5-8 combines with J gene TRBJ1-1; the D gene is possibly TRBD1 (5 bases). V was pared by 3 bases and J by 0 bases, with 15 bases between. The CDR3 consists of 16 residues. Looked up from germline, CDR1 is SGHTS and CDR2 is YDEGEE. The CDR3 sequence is CASSSAIRVMNTEAFF. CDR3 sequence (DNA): TGTGCCAGCAGCTCCGCTATCAGGGTAATGAACACTGAAGCTTTCTTT.

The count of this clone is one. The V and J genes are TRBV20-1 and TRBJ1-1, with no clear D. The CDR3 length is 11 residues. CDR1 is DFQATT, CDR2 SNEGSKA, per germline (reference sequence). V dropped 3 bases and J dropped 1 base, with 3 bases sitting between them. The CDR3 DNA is TGCAGTGCTAGGTGGAACACTGAAGCTTTCTTT. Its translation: CSARWNTEAFF.

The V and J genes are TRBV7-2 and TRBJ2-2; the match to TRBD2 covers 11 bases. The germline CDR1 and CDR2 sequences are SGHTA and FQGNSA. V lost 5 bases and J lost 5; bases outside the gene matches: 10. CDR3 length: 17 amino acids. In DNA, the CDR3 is TGTGCCAGCAGCACTAGGGCTAGCGGGGGGTCTACCGGGGAGCTGTTTTTT. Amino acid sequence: CASSTRASGGSTGELFF.

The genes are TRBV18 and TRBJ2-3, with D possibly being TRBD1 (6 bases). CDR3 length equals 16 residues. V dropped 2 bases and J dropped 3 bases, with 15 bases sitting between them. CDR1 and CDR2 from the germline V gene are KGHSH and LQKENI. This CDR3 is CASSPWDTQGTDTQYF. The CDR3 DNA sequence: TGTGCCAGCTCACCATGGGACACTCAAGGTACAGATACGCAGTATTTT. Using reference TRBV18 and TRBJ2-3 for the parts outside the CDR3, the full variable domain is NAGVMQNPRHLVRRRGQEARLRCSPMKGHSHVYWYRQLPEEGLKFMVYLQKENIIDESGMPKERFSAEFPKEGPSILRIQQVVRGDSAAYFCASSPWDTQGTDTQYFGPGTRLTVL.

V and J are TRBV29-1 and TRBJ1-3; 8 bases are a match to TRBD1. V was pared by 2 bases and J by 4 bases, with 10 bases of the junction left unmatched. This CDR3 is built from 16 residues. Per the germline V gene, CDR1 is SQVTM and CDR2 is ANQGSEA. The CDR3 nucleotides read TGCAGCGTTGAAACTAGGACAGGGTCGGGAGGAAACACCATATATTTT. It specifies CSVETRTGSGGNTIYF. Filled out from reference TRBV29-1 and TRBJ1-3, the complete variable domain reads SAVISQKPSRDICQRGTSLTIQCQVDSQVTMMFWYRQQPGQSLTLIATANQGSEATYESGFVIDKFPISRPNLTFSTLTVSNMSPEDSSIYLCSVETRTGSGGNTIYFGEGSWLTVV.

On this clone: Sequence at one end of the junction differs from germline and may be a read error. CDR3 in amino acids: CASTLAPGYEQYF. The CDR3, as DNA: TGTGCCAGCACCTTAGCCCCGGGCTACGAGCAGTACTTC. This chain connects TRBV7-3 to TRBJ2-7; D call uncertain. The CDR3 spans 13 residues. The germline V gene encodes CDR1 SGHTA and CDR2 FQGTGA.

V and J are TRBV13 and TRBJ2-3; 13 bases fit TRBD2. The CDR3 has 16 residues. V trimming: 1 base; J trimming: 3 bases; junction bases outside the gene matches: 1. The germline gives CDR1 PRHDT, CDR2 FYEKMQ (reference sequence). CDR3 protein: CASSLVTSGGTDTQYF. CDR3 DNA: TGTGCCAGCAGCTTAGTGACTAGCGGGGGGACAGATACGCAGTATTTT.

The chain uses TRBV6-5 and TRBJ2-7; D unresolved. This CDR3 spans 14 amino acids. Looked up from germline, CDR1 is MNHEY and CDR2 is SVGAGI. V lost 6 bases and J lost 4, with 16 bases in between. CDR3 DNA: TGTGCCAGCAGCGTCGGGCGTGGAAGGTACGAGCAGTACTTC. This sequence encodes CASSVGRGRYEQYF.

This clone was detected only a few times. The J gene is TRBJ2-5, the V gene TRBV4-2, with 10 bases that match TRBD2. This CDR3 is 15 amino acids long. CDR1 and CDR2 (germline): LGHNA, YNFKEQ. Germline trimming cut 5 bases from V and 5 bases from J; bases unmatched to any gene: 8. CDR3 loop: CASSLVAGGGETQYF. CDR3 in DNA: TGTGCCAGCAGCTTGGTAGCGGGGGGAGGGGAGACCCAGTACTTC.

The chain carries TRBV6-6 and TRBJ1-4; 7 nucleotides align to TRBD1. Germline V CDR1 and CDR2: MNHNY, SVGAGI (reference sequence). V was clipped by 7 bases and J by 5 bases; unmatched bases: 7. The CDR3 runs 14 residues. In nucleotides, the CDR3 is TGTGCCAGCACACTGACAGGGCTGAATGAAAAACTGTTTTTT. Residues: CASTLTGLNEKLFF.

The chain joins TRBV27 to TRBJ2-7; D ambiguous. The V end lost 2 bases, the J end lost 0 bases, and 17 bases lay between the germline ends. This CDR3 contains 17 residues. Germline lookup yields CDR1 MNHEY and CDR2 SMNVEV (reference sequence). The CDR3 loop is CASSLGWAAGDSYEQYF. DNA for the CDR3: TGTGCCAGCAGTTTAGGCTGGGCAGCAGGCGACTCCTACGAGCAGTACTTC.

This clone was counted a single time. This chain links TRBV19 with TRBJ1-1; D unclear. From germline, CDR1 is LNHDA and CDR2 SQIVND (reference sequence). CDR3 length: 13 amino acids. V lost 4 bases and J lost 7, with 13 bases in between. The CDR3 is CASSSRPPVEAFF. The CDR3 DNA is TGTGCCAGTAGTAGCCGTCCGCCGGTTGAAGCTTTCTTT.

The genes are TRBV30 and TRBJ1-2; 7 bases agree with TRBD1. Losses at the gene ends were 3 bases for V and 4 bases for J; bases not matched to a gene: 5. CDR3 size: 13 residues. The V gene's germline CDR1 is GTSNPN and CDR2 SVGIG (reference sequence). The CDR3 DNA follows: TGTGCCTGGAGGATACAGGGGTCCTATGGCTACACCTTC. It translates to CAWRIQGSYGYTF.

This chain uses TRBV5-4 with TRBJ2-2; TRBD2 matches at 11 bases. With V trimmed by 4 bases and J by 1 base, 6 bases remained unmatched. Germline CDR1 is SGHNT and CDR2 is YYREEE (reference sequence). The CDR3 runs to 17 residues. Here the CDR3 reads CASSPGTSGLNTGELFF. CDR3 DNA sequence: TGTGCCAGCAGCCCCGGGACTAGCGGCTTGAACACCGGGGAGCTGTTTTTT. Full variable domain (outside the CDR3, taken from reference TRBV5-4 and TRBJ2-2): ETGVTQSPTHLIKTRGQQVTLRCSSQSGHNTVSWYQQALGQGPQFIFQYYREEENGRGNFPPRFSGLQFPNYSSELNVNALELDDSALYLCASSPGTSGLNTGELFFGEGSRLTVL.

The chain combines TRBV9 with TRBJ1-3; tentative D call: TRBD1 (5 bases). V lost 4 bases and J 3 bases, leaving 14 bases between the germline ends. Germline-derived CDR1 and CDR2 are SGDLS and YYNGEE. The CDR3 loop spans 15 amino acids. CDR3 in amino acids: CASSPQGRGGNTIYF. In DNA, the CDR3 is TGTGCCAGCAGCCCTCAGGGTAGGGGTGGAAACACCATATATTTT.

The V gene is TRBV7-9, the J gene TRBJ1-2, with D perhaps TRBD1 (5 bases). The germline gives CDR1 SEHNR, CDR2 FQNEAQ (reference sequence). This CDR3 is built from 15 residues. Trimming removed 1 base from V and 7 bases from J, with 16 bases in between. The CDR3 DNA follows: TGTGCCAGCAGCTTAGAGTTTTTAAGGGGCGGTGGCTACACCTTC. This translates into CASSLEFLRGGGYTF.

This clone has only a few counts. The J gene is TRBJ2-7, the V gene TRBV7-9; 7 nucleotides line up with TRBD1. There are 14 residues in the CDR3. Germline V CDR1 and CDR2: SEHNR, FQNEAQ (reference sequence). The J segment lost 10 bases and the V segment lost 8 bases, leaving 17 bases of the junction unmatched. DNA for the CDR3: TGTGCCAGCGCTCGGGACCCAGGGGGTTCCAAACAGTACTTC. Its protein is CASARDPGGSKQYF.

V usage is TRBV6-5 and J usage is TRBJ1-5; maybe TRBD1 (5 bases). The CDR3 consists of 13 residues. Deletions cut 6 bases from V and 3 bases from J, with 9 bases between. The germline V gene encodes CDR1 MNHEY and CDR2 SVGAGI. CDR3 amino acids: CASSKQVNQPQHF. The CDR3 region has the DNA TGTGCCAGCAGCAAACAGGTCAATCAGCCCCAGCATTTT.